One and the same sample provided the 8 T cell receptor beta chains below, sequenced in a study of blood T cell repertoires in COVID-19. Only in-frame clones appear in the TCRdb table, and some are missing; sequencing was by immunoSEQ multiplex PCR. This sample has approximately 190,000 clones; 90% occur once, and the top ten carry approximately 0.5%. Sequenced input: peripheral blood. The receptors were sampled from a middle-aged man with acute or convalescent COVID-19.

V usage is TRBV28 and J usage is TRBJ1-1; D not resolved. This CDR3 is 12 amino acids long. The V gene's germline CDR1 is MDHEN and CDR2 SYDVKM. V lost 5 bases and J lost 8, with 12 bases in between. The CDR3 DNA is TGTGCCAGCAGTATTCAGGCAGGAGAAGCTTTCTTT. It codes for CASSIQAGEAFF.

This clone occurred once. The gene calls are TRBV28 and TRBJ1-4; D not resolved. V lost 6 bases, J lost 6 bases, and 5 bases lay in between. Per the germline V gene, CDR1 is MDHEN and CDR2 is SYDVKM. The CDR3 is made up of 11 amino acids. CDR3 in DNA: TGTGCCAGCAGCTCGGATGAAAAACTGTTTTTT. It yields the protein CASSSDEKLFF.

The J gene is TRBJ2-1, the V gene TRBV24-1; 7 bases align to TRBD2. V lost 4 bases and J lost 2; bases outside the gene matches: 7. The CDR3 has 16 residues. Germline CDR1 and CDR2: KGHDR and SFDVKD. CDR3 in amino acids: CATSDYGRAPYNEQFF. The DNA of the CDR3 is TGTGCCACCAGTGACTATGGGAGGGCCCCCTACAATGAGCAGTTCTTC.

The chain is built from TRBV7-9 and TRBJ2-1; 13 bases fit TRBD2. The V segment lost 5 bases and the J segment 2 bases; nucleotides outside the gene matches: 9. The CDR3 runs 18 residues. Germline CDR1 reads SEHNR; CDR2 reads FQNEAQ (reference sequence). In DNA, the CDR3 is TGTGCCAGCAGCCCGCGGACTAGCGGGGGCCGGGCCTACAATGAGCAGTTCTTC. This sequence encodes CASSPRTSGGRAYNEQFF.

CDR3 region: CAISESLSLNRGPQHF. The DNA for the CDR3 is TGTGCCATCAGTGAGTCCCTTAGCCTAAACCGAGGTCCCCAGCATTTT. This rearrangement joins TRBV10-3 to TRBJ1-5; no firm D call. V lost 0 bases to trimming and J lost 10 bases, with 19 bases between them. CDR1 and CDR2 (germline): ENHRY, SYGVKD. The CDR3 has 16 amino acids.

The chain recombines TRBV4-1 with TRBJ1-2; no reliable D call. The CDR3 is 15 amino acids. Trimming removed 1 base at V and 4 bases at J, with 13 bases between. From germline, CDR1 is MGHRA and CDR2 YSYEKL. CDR3 nucleotide sequence: TGCGCCAGCAGCCAAGGGGTGAGGCCCGGCTATGGCTACACCTTC. Translation gives CASSQGVRPGYGYTF.

The chain carries TRBV27 and TRBJ2-7; a weak D match, TRBD2 (5 bases). CDR1 is MNHEY and CDR2 is SMNVEV in the germline V gene (reference sequence). The CDR3 has 14 amino acids. Trimming shortened V by 8 bases and J by 4 bases, and 18 bases separated the two germline ends. CDR3 sequence (DNA): TGTGCCAGCCGATCGGGTGAGGGTCGTTACGAGCAGTACTTC. Translating it yields CASRSGEGRYEQYF.

The rearrangement links TRBV7-8 to TRBJ2-3; 7 nucleotides line up with TRBD2. This CDR3 spans 13 amino acids. J gave up 6 bases and V 8 bases, and 8 bases lay outside the gene matches. Germline loops: CDR1 SGHVS, CDR2 FQNEAQ. CDR3 residues: CASCGGPWDTQYF. CDR3 DNA: TGTGCCAGCTGCGGGGGTCCCTGGGATACGCAGTATTTT.